The T cell receptor (beta chain) under discussion was sequenced for a study of blood T cells in healthy people across ages. Study findings and constraints: Possibly, changes in expanded clonotypes were confounded because donor CMV status was unknown. TCR beta diversity correlated strongly with naive T cell percentage.

This clonotype came up a few times. Its antigen is not known. Collection of around 10 milliliters of peripheral blood was performed for each donor. Total RNA extraction produced at least 6 micrograms (per sample) for the study. A J-beta primer mix and a sample-barcoded 5' primer were used in a second PCR of about 7 to 12 cycles. TCRdb passed the 5' RACE reads through MiXCR, listing each CDR3 protein once. This sample yields under 1,000,000 distinct CDR3 sequences, of which around 45% are seen a single time; about a sixth belongs to the top ten. Germline CDR1 and CDR2: SEHNR and FQNEAQ (reference sequence). Trimming took 5 bases from V and 4 from J, leaving 15 bases between them. The CDR3 contains 15 residues.

Source material: blood. The TCR comes from an elderly man in good health. This chain links TRBV7-9 with TRBJ2-1; a possible D gene is TRBD2 (6 bases). CDR3 loop: CASSLVREYYNEQFF. The CDR3 DNA sequence: TGTGCCAGCAGCCTGGTCCGGGAGTATTACAATGAGCAGTTCTTC.